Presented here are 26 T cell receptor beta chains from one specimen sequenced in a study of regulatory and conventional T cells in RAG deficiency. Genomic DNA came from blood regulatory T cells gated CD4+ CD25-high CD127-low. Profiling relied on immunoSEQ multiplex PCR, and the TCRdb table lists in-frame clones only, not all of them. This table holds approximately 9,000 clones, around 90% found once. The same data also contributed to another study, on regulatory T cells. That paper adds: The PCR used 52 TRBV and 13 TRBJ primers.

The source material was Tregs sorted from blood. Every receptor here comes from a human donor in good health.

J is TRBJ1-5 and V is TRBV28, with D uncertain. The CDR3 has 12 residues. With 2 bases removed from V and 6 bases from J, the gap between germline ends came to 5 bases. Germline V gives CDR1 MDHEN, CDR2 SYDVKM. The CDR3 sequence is CASSLRAQPQHF. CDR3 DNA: TGTGCCAGCAGTTTAAGAGCTCAGCCCCAGCATTTT.

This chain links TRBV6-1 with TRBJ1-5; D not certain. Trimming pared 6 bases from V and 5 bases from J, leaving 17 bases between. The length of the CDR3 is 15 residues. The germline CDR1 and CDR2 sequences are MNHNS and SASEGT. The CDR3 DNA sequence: TGTGCCAGCAGACCCGAATGGGGTTTTGATCAGCCCCAGCATTTT. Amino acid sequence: CASRPEWGFDQPQHF.

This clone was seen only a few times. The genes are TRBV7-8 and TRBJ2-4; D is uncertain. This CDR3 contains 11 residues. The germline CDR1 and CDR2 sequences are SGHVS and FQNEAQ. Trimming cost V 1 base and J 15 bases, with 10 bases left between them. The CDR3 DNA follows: TGTGCCAGCAGCTTAGGGGAAGCCCGGTACTTC. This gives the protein CASSLGEARYF.

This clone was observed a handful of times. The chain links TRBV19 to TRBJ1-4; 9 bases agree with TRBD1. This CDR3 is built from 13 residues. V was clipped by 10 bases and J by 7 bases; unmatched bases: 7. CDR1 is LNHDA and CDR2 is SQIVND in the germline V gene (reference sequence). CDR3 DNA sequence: TGTGCCACCAAACAGGGACAGGGTGAAAAACTGTTTTTT. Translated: CATKQGQGEKLFF.

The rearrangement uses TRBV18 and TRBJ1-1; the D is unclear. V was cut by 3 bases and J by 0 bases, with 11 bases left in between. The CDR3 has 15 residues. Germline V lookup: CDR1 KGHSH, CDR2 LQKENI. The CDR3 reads CASSPWAGLNTEAFF. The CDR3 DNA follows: TGTGCCAGCTCACCCTGGGCAGGCCTGAACACTGAAGCTTTCTTT.

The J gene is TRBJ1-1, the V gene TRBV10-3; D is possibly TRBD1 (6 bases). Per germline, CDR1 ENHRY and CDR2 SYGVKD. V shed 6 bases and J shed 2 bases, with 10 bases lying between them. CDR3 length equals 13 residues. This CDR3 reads CAISYRVNTEAFF. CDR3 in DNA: TGTGCCATCAGCTACAGGGTAAACACTGAAGCTTTCTTT.

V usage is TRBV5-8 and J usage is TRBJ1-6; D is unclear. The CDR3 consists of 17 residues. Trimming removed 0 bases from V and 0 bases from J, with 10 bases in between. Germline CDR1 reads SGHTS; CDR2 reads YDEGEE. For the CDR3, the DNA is TGTGCCAGCAGCTTGGACTTACTATACTCCTATAATTCACCCCTCCACTTT. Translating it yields CASSLDLLYSYNSPLHF.

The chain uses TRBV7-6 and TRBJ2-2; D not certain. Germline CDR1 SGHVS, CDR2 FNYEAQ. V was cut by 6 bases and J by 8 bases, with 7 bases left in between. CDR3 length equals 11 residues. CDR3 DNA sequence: TGTGCCAGCAGGAGTGAGGGGGAGCTGTTTTTT. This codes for CASRSEGELFF.

This CDR3 reads CASSSAQGGNQPQHF. For the CDR3, the DNA is TGTGCCAGCAGCTCCGCCCAGGGTGGCAATCAGCCCCAGCATTTT. The genes are TRBV6-5 and TRBJ1-5, with a possible D match to TRBD1 (5 bases). The ends were cut back, 6 bases at V and 2 bases at J, with 14 bases in the middle. CDR3 length: 15 amino acids. CDR1 MNHEY and CDR2 SVGAGI come from the germline V gene.

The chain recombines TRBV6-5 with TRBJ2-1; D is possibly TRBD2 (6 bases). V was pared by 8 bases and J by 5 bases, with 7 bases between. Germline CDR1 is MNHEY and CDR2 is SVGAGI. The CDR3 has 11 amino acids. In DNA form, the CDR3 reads TGTGCCAGCCGGGGGAACAATGAGCAGTTCTTC. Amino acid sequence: CASRGNNEQFF.

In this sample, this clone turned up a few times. CDR3 loop: CASSRRSNEKLFF. CDR3 bases: TGTGCCAGCAGCAGACGGTCTAATGAAAAACTGTTTTTT. The V gene is TRBV7-2, the J gene TRBJ1-4; D ambiguous. CDR3 length equals 13 residues. V lost 5 bases to trimming and J lost 3 bases, with 7 bases between them. CDR1 is SGHTA, CDR2 FQGNSA, per germline.

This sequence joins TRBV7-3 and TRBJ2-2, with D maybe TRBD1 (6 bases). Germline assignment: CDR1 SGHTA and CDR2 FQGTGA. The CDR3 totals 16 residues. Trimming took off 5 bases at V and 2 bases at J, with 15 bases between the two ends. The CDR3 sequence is CASSTQGNQNTGELFF. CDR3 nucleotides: TGTGCCAGCAGCACCCAGGGGAATCAAAACACCGGGGAGCTGTTTTTT.

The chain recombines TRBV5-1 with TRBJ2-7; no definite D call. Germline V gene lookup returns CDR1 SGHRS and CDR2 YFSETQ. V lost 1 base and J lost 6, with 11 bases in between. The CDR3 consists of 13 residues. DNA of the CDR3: TGCGCCAGCAGCTTGAGCGCCCAGGCCGAGCAGTACTTC. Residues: CASSLSAQAEQYF.

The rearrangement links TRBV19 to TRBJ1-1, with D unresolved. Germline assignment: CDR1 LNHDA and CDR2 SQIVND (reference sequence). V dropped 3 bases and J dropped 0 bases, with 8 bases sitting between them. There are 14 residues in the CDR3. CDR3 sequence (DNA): TGTGCCAGTAGTATTGCAAGAATGAACACTGAAGCTTTCTTT. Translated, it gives CASSIARMNTEAFF.

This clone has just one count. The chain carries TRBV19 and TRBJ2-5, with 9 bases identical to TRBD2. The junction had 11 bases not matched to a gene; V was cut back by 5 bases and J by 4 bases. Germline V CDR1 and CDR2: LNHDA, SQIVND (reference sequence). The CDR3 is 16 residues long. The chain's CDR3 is CASSWIAGVGGETQYF. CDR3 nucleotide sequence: TGTGCCAGTAGTTGGATAGCGGGAGTTGGGGGAGAGACCCAGTACTTC.

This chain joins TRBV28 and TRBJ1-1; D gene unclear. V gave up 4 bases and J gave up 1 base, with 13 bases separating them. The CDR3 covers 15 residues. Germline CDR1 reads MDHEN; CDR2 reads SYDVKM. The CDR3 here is CASSSAGLENTEAFF. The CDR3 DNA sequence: TGTGCCAGCAGTTCGGCAGGACTAGAGAACACTGAAGCTTTCTTT. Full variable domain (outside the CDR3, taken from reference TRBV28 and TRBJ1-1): DVKVTQSSRYLVKRTGEKVFLECVQDMDHENMFWYRQDPGLGLRLIYFSYDVKMKEKGDIPEGYSVSREKKERFSLILESASTNQTSMYLCASSSAGLENTEAFFGQGTRLTVV.

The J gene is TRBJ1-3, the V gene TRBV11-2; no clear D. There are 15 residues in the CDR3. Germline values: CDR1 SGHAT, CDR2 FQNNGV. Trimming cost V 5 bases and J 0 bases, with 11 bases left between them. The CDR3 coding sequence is TGTGCCAGCAGCGCGGACCCTGTCTCTGGAAACACCATATATTTT. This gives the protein CASSADPVSGNTIYF.

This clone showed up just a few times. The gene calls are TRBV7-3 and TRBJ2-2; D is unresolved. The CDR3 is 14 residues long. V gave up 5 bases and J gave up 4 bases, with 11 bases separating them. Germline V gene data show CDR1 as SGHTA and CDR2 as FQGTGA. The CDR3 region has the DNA TGTGCCAGCAGCCCAACCCAGGCCACCGGGGAGCTGTTTTTT. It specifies CASSPTQATGELFF.

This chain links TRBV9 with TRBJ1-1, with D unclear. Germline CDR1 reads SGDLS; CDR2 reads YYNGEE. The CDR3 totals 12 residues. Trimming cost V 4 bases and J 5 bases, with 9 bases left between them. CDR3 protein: CASSPPTTEAFF. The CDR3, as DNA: TGTGCCAGCAGCCCTCCGACGACTGAAGCTTTCTTT.

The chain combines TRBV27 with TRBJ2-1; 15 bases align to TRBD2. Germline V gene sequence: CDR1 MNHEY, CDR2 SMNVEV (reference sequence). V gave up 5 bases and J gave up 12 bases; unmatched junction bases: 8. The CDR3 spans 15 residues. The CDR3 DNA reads TGTGCCAGCAGTGTATTAGGACTAGCGGGAGGGCGGCAGTTCTTC. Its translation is CASSVLGLAGGRQFF.

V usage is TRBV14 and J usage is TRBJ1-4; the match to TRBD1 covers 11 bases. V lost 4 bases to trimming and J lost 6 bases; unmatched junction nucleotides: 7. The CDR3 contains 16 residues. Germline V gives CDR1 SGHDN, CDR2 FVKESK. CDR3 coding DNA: TGTGCCAGCAGCCCTCAACCGGGACAGGGGGATGAAAAACTGTTTTTT. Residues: CASSPQPGQGDEKLFF.

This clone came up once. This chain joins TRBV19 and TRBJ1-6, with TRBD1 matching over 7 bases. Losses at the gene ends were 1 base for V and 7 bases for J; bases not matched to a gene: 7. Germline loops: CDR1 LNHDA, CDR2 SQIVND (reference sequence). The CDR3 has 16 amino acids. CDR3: CASSIVGGGMNSPLHF. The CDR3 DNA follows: TGTGCCAGTAGTATAGTAGGAGGGGGCATGAATTCACCCCTCCACTTT.

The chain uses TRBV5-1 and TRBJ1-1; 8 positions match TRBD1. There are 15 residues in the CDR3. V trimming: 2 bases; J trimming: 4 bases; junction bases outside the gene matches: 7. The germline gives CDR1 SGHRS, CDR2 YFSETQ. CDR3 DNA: TGCGCCAGCAGCTTCAGGGGGCGGGAAATCACTGAAGCTTTCTTT. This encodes CASSFRGREITEAFF. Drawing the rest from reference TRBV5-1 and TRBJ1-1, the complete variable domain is KAGVTQTPRYLIKTRGQQVTLSCSPISGHRSVSWYQQTPGQGLQFLFEYFSETQRNKGNFPGRFSGRQFSNSRSEMNVSTLELGDSALYLCASSFRGREITEAFFGQGTRLTVV.

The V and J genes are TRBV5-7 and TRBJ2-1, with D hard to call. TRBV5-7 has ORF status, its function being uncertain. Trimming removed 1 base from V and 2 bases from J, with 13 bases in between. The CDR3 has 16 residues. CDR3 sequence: CASSLNWGGTYNEQFF. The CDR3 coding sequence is TGTGCCAGCAGCTTGAACTGGGGTGGGACCTACAATGAGCAGTTCTTC.

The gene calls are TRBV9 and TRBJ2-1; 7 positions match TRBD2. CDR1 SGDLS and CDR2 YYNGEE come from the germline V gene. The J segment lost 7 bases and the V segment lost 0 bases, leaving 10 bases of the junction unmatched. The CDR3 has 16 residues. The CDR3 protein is CASSVEGLGTTNEQFF. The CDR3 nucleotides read TGTGCCAGCAGCGTAGAGGGATTGGGGACTACGAATGAGCAGTTCTTC.

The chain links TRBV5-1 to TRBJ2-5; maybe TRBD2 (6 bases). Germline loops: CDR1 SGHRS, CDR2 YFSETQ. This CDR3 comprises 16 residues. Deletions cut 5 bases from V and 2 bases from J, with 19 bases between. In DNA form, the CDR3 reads TGCGCCAGCAGAGGAGGGCTCCCGAGGATTCAAGAGACCCAGTACTTC. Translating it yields CASRGGLPRIQETQYF. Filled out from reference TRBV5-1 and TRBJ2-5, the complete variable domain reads KAGVTQTPRYLIKTRGQQVTLSCSPISGHRSVSWYQQTPGQGLQFLFEYFSETQRNKGNFPGRFSGRQFSNSRSEMNVSTLELGDSALYLCASRGGLPRIQETQYFGPGTRLLVL.